The 20 T cell receptor beta chains below were found in one sample sequenced in a study of regulatory T cells in long-lasting Graves disease. Arm-PCR of CDR3 regions and iRepertoire HTBI primers were used to build TCR beta libraries. TCRdb passed the multiplex PCR reads through MiXCR, listing each CDR3 protein once. The table shows approximately 350,000 distinct CDR3 sequences, with about 10% occurring only once. Time point given: newly diagnosed GD, antithyroid drugs for less than 3 months. Extracted RNA from PBMCs served as the source of the TCR library. This sample also belongs to another study, concerning T cells in Graves' hyperthyroidism and ophthalmopathy.

The specimen was peripheral blood mononuclear cells (PBMCs), collected at new diagnosis, from a patient treated with antithyroid drugs. These receptors all stem from a woman aged 18-29 years with Graves disease.

Regarding this clonotype: It may be a read error: a sequence one base away is much more abundant. V usage is TRBV7-9 and J usage is TRBJ2-5, with TRBD1 matching over 9 bases. The trim removed 4 bases at V and 11 bases at J, leaving 8 bases unmatched. This CDR3 has 13 amino acids. Germline V gene data show CDR1 as SEHNR and CDR2 as FQNEAQ (reference sequence). The CDR3 DNA is TGTGCCAGCAGCTCCGGGACAGGGAATGAGCAGTACTTC. It specifies CASSSGTGNEQYF. The full variable domain, rest sourced from reference TRBV7-9 and TRBJ2-5, is DTGVSQNPRHKITKRGQNVTFRCDPISEHNRLYWYRQTLGQGPEFLTYFQNEAQLEKSRLLSDRFSAERPKGSFSTLEIQRTEQGDSAMYLCASSSGTGNEQYFGPGTRLLVL.

Ten or more counts support this clonotype. The rearrangement joins TRBV3-1 to TRBJ1-5, with 10 bases aligning to TRBD1. V was clipped by 5 bases and J by 8 bases; unmatched bases: 9. The CDR3 loop spans 15 amino acids. The germline V gene encodes CDR1 LGHDT and CDR2 YNNKEL (reference sequence). DNA for the CDR3: TGTGCCAGCAGCATCGGACAGGGGGTGTATGAGCCCCAGCATTTT. Protein product: CASSIGQGVYEPQHF.

There are many counts of this clonotype. The chain combines TRBV3-1 with TRBJ1-2; the match to TRBD1 covers 9 bases. Germline CDR1 LGHDT, CDR2 YNNKEL (reference sequence). Trimming cost V 4 bases and J 5 bases; bases outside gene matches: 8. CDR3 length: 15 residues. In nucleotides, the CDR3 is TGTGCCAGCAGCCCCCGGACAGGGGCAAGGTATGGCTACACCTTC. Amino acid sequence: CASSPRTGARYGYTF.

Ten or more counts support this clonotype. The chain employs TRBV6-2 or TRBV6-3 and TRBJ2-7, with 7 bases lining up with TRBD1. The CDR3 contains 17 residues. V lost 5 bases to trimming and J lost 3 bases; unmatched junction nucleotides: 16. The germline V gene encodes CDR1 MNHEY and CDR2 SVGEGT. In DNA form, the CDR3 reads TGTGCCAGCAGTCCCCGCCTCGGGACAGTCAGTTTCTACGAGCAGTACTTC. This gives the protein CASSPRLGTVSFYEQYF.

This clonotype was counted between two and nine times. The chain has TRBV28 and TRBJ2-2, with 10 bases that match TRBD1. Germline values: CDR1 MDHEN, CDR2 SYDVKM. The CDR3 sequence is 15 residues long. The junction had 3 bases not matched to a gene; V was cut back by 3 bases and J by 5 bases. The CDR3 sequence is CASSLGQGITGELFF. In DNA form, the CDR3 reads TGTGCCAGCAGTTTGGGACAGGGGATAACCGGGGAGCTGTTTTTT.

In its sample, this clonotype was seen many times. J is TRBJ1-6 and V is TRBV27, with D possibly TRBD1 on 5 matching bases. Trimming removed 6 bases at V and 7 bases at J, with 13 bases between. The CDR3 is 14 amino acids. CDR1 and CDR2 from the germline V gene are MNHEY and SMNVEV (reference sequence). The CDR3 nucleotides are TGTGCCAGCAGGGCGGGGCCCCCAAATTCACCCCTCCACTTT. Residues: CASRAGPPNSPLHF.

This clonotype was recorded at least ten times. The rearrangement joins TRBV28 to TRBJ2-1, with 10 bases identical to TRBD2. CDR3 size: 16 residues. Germline CDR1 is MDHEN and CDR2 is SYDVKM. V lost 5 bases to trimming and J lost 5 bases; unmatched junction nucleotides: 9. The CDR3 DNA is TGTGCCAGCAGTCCCTGGACTAGCGGCTATAACAATGAGCAGTTCTTC. Protein: CASSPWTSGYNNEQFF. The full variable domain, with the rest looked up from reference TRBV28 and TRBJ2-1, is DVKVTQSSRYLVKRTGEKVFLECVQDMDHENMFWYRQDPGLGLRLIYFSYDVKMKEKGDIPEGYSVSREKKERFSLILESASTNQTSMYLCASSPWTSGYNNEQFFGPGTRLTVL.

This clonotype was seen repeatedly, ten times or more. The chain employs TRBV20-1 and TRBJ2-4; D is ambiguous. The CDR3 length is 15 residues. The V and J ends lost 1 base and 0 bases respectively, with 10 bases between them. Germline CDR1 and CDR2: DFQATT and SNEGSKA (reference sequence). This chain's CDR3 is CSARADVLAKNIQYF. Here the CDR3 DNA reads TGCAGTGCTAGAGCCGATGTACTAGCCAAAAACATTCAGTACTTC.

Ten or more counts support this clonotype. In nucleotides, the CDR3 is TGTGCCAGCTCCCAACTAGGATACGAGCAGTACTTC. Its translation: CASSQLGYEQYF. The V call is TRBV18, the J call TRBJ2-7; perhaps TRBD2 as D (5 bases). V was cut by 6 bases and J by 4 bases, with 10 bases left in between. The CDR3 length is 12 residues. CDR1 KGHSH and CDR2 LQKENI come from the germline V gene.

This clonotype was recorded many times. The V and J genes are TRBV27 and TRBJ2-1; 7 bases match TRBD2. The germline V gene encodes CDR1 MNHEY and CDR2 SMNVEV (reference sequence). The CDR3 extends over 13 amino acids. CDR3 DNA: TGTGCGTCCAGGGAGGGTGGTTACAATGAGCAGTTCTTC. Encoded protein: CASREGGYNEQFF.

This clonotype has only one observation. A much larger clone is a single base away; this may be a read error. V usage is TRBV5-1 and J usage is TRBJ2-5; D remains ambiguous. Between the trimmed V and J ends, which lost 0 bases and 4 bases, there was a span of 13 bases. The CDR3 contains 15 residues. Germline V gives CDR1 SGHRS, CDR2 YFSETQ. CDR3 residues: CASSLALSDRETQYF. CDR3 coding DNA: TGCGCCAGCAGCTTGGCCCTCAGCGACCGAGAGACCCAGTACTTC.

This clonotype was seen ten or more times. This sequence joins TRBV12-3 or TRBV12-4 and TRBJ1-1, with D tentatively TRBD1 (5 bases). This CDR3 comprises 18 residues. The germline V and J ends were trimmed by 0 bases and 6 bases, with 23 bases remaining between them. CDR3 residues: CASSLALGPDSEGPEAFF. The CDR3 DNA sequence: TGTGCCAGCAGTTTAGCGCTAGGGCCCGATTCCGAGGGGCCTGAAGCTTTCTTT.

J is TRBJ1-1 and V is TRBV6-1, with D unresolved. There are 15 residues in the CDR3. The germline V gene has CDR1 MNHNS and CDR2 SASEGT. Trimming removed 6 bases at V and 0 bases at J, with 14 bases between. CDR3 DNA: TGTGCCAGCAGCCCTTACCGACGGCTGAACACTGAAGCTTTCTTT. It codes for CASSPYRRLNTEAFF.

As regards this clonotype: Possible read error: a much larger clone is one base away. The genes are TRBV6-2 or TRBV6-3 and TRBJ2-5; weak D call: TRBD1 (7 bases). The germline V and J ends were trimmed by 7 bases and 7 bases, with 19 bases remaining between them. This CDR3 is 14 amino acids long. Per the germline V gene, CDR1 is MNHEY and CDR2 is SVGEGT. The CDR3 loop reads CASNSAGGRGTQYF. DNA of the CDR3: TGTGCCAGCAATTCGGCAGGGGGGCGGGGGACCCAGTACTTC.

In this sample, this clonotype turned up many times. The chain employs TRBV27 and TRBJ2-6; D uncertain. The CDR3 runs to 15 residues. Germline V gives CDR1 MNHEY, CDR2 SMNVEV (reference sequence). The V end was cut by 4 bases, the J end by 0 bases, with 7 bases between. The CDR3 coding sequence is TGTGCCAGCAGTTACTACCTCTCTGGGGCCAACGTCCTGACTTTC. Its translation: CASSYYLSGANVLTF.

This clonotype was detected ten times or more. This sequence joins TRBV18 and TRBJ2-1; 8 bases align to TRBD2. J was trimmed by 0 bases and V by 0 bases; bases with no gene match: 1. The CDR3 extends over 16 amino acids. Germline V gene data show CDR1 as KGHSH and CDR2 as LQKENI. The CDR3 DNA follows: TGTGCCAGCTCACCACCTCGGGGGGGCTCCTACAATGAGCAGTTCTTC. As protein: CASSPPRGGSYNEQFF.

This clonotype was detected ten times or more. The CDR3 bases are TGTGCCAGCAGCTCCCGTAGTCAGGGTGCCGCAGATACGCAGTATTTT. Translating gives CASSSRSQGAADTQYF. V is TRBV7-9 and J is TRBJ2-3; a weak D match, TRBD1 (5 bases). CDR1 is SEHNR, CDR2 FQNEAQ, per germline (reference sequence). Trimming removed 4 bases at V and 4 bases at J, with 18 bases between. This CDR3 has 16 amino acids.

The chain uses TRBV27 and TRBJ1-6; D might be TRBD1 (5 bases). The CDR3 is 18 residues long. Trimming removed 2 bases at V and 9 bases at J, with 23 bases between. Germline CDR1 and CDR2: MNHEY and SMNVEV (reference sequence). CDR3 in amino acids: CASSLKAGSTFLTSPLHF. The CDR3 nucleotides read TGTGCCAGCAGTTTAAAAGCAGGGTCTACTTTCCTAACTTCACCCCTCCACTTT.

This clonotype has a handful of counts. The V gene is TRBV2, the J gene TRBJ2-5; D is uncertain. The CDR3 length is 13 residues. CDR1 is SNHLY and CDR2 is FYNNEI in the germline V gene. V was trimmed by 6 bases and J by 7 bases, leaving 15 bases between them. The CDR3 here is CASSLVGPGTQYF. The CDR3 region has the DNA TGTGCCAGCAGCTTAGTAGGCCCGGGGACCCAGTACTTC.

This clonotype was found many times. CDR3: CASSFRDRFNEQFF. The CDR3 coding sequence is TGCGCCAGCAGCTTCCGGGACCGATTTAATGAGCAGTTCTTC. The V call is TRBV5-1, the J call TRBJ2-1; D might be TRBD1 or TRBD2, each matching 5 bases. The length of the CDR3 is 14 residues. Trimming took off 2 bases at V and 7 bases at J, with 13 bases between the two ends. Germline V lookup: CDR1 SGHRS, CDR2 YFSETQ.